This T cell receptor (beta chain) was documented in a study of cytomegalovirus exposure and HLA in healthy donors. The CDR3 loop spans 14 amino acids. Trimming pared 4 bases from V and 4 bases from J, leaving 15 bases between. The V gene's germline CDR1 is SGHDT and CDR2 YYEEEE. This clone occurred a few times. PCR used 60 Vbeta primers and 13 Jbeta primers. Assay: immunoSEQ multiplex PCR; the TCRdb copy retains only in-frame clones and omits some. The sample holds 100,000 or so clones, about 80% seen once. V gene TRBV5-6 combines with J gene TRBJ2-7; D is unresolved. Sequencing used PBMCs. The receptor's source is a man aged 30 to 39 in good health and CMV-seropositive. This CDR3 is CASSPTSGTYEQYF. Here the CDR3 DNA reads TGTGCCAGCAGCCCAACCAGTGGTACGTACGAGCAGTACTTC.